Each of the 26 T cell receptor beta chains below was sequenced from the same sample in a study of breast tumors, draining lymph nodes, adjacent tissues. TCRdb ran MiXCR on the multiplex PCR reads and lists one entry per CDR3 protein. The data contain approximately 47,000 distinct CDR3 sequences, more than 20% of them singletons. The specimen was breast tumor tissue. The source of these receptors is a female donor with breast cancer. Some clones in this sample may be carry-over from other donors' samples.

Worth noting for this clonotype: A much bigger clone sits one base away, suggesting this may be a read error. This sequence joins TRBV5-1 and TRBJ1-4; 7 bases align to TRBD1. The germline CDR1 and CDR2 sequences are SGHRS and YFSETQ. This CDR3 contains 16 residues. Trimming removed 4 bases from V and 2 bases from J; junction bases left unmatched: 8. The CDR3 protein is CASSPRVTGTNEKLFF. Here the CDR3 DNA reads TGCGCCAGCAGCCCCCGTGTGACAGGGACTAATGAAAAACTGTTTTTT.

This clonotype was detected a few times. The chain is built from TRBV19 and TRBJ2-2, with D possibly being TRBD2 (5 bases). CDR1 LNHDA and CDR2 SQIVND come from the germline V gene (reference sequence). The CDR3 loop spans 15 amino acids. Trimming pared 5 bases from V and 0 bases from J, leaving 10 bases between. This chain's CDR3 is CASSQGGANTGELFF. CDR3 coding DNA: TGTGCCAGTAGTCAAGGAGGCGCGAACACCGGGGAGCTGTTTTTT. The full variable domain, with the rest looked up from reference TRBV19 and TRBJ2-2, is DGGITQSPKYLFRKEGQNVTLSCEQNLNHDAMYWYRQDPGQGLRLIYYSQIVNDFQKGDIAEGYSVSREKKESFPLTVTSAQKNPTAFYLCASSQGGANTGELFFGEGSRLTVL.

This clonotype was picked up many times. V and J are TRBV4-2 and TRBJ1-5; D is unresolved. Trimming removed 0 bases at V and 4 bases at J, with 4 bases between. The CDR3 contains 13 residues. CDR1 and CDR2 from the germline V gene are LGHNA and YNFKEQ. The CDR3 bases are TGTGCCAGCAGCCAAGAACGAAATCAGCCCCAGCATTTT. Translation gives CASSQERNQPQHF.

This clonotype was seen repeatedly, ten times or more. V and J are TRBV19 and TRBJ1-2; no definite D call. The CDR3 has 12 amino acids. V gave up 0 bases and J gave up 3 bases, with 2 bases separating them. CDR1 is LNHDA and CDR2 is SQIVND in the germline V gene (reference sequence). The CDR3 protein is CASSIDDYGYTF. The DNA of the CDR3 is TGTGCCAGTAGTATAGACGACTATGGCTACACCTTC.

The genes are TRBV28 and TRBJ1-4; tentative D call: TRBD1 (6 bases). V was clipped by 7 bases and J by 8 bases, with 20 bases between them. This CDR3 contains 15 residues. Germline CDR1 reads MDHEN; CDR2 reads SYDVKM. Here the CDR3 reads CASNDRRGGNEKLFF. The CDR3 region has the DNA TGTGCCAGCAACGACCGACGGGGGGGCAACGAAAAACTGTTTTTT.

In its sample, this clonotype was seen many times. The chain links TRBV20-1 to TRBJ2-3; no definite D call. The CDR3 extends over 13 amino acids. The V gene lost 3 bases and the J gene lost 9 bases, with 16 bases spanning the gap. CDR1 is DFQATT and CDR2 is SNEGSKA in the germline V gene (reference sequence). For the CDR3, the DNA is TGCAGTGCTAGTCGATGGGCACAACCGACGCAGTATTTT. Protein sequence: CSASRWAQPTQYF.

About this clonotype itself: Since no conserved phenylalanine or tryptophan closes the CDR3, a read error is the likely cause. Because the CDR3's place on the DNA is in doubt, the DNA is left out and the CDR3 is given as listed by TCRdb. The chain uses TRBV20-1 and TRBJ2-2. Per germline, CDR1 DFQATT and CDR2 SNEGSKA (reference sequence). From its first to its last residue, the CDR3 has 15 amino acids. This CDR3 is CSARDSGRNTGELCL.

This clonotype was found many times. The gene calls are TRBV20-1 and TRBJ1-6; D might be TRBD1 (5 bases). This CDR3 spans 14 amino acids. Germline-derived CDR1 and CDR2 are DFQATT and SNEGSKA (reference sequence). V was shortened by 6 bases and J by 7 bases, with 16 bases between the two germline ends. CDR3 bases: TGCAGTGCCACCACGGGGCTGGGGAATTCACCCCTCCACTTT. Its translation is CSATTGLGNSPLHF.

This clonotype was observed many times. The V and J genes are TRBV12-3 or TRBV12-4 and TRBJ2-3, with unresolved D. CDR3 length: 12 amino acids. V was shortened by 6 bases and J by 4 bases, with 8 bases between the two germline ends. CDR3 coding DNA: TGTGCCAGCAGCCGCAATTCAGATACGCAGTATTTT. Its protein product is CASSRNSDTQYF.

CDR3 loop: CASSLAGGDTDTQYF. As DNA, the CDR3 is TGTGCCAGCAGTTTAGCGGGCGGGGACACAGATACGCAGTATTTT. V is TRBV12-3 or TRBV12-4 and J is TRBJ2-3; possible D gene TRBD2, 6 bases. Trimming shortened V by 0 bases and J by 2 bases, and 9 bases separated the two germline ends. This CDR3 is built from 15 residues.

On this clonotype: Since a much larger clone is just one base distant, this may be a read error. The rearrangement joins TRBV27 to TRBJ1-6; unclear D gene. Germline lookup yields CDR1 MNHEY and CDR2 SMNVEV (reference sequence). The CDR3 contains 15 residues. V lost 7 bases and J lost 13, with 23 bases in between. Here the CDR3 DNA reads TGTGCCAGCAATCCCCTAACGGGTCGTATGGAGCCCCTCCACTTT. It encodes CASNPLTGRMEPLHF.

This clonotype was observed many times. The rearrangement joins TRBV10-2 to TRBJ2-7; TRBD2 is a possible D gene (5 bases). The CDR3 has 15 residues. The germline CDR1 and CDR2 sequences are WSHSY and SAAADI. V lost 4 bases, J lost 5 bases, and 18 bases lay in between. CDR3 region: CASSVASRPVDEQYF. In DNA form, the CDR3 reads TGCGCCAGCAGTGTTGCTAGCCGCCCGGTCGACGAGCAGTACTTC.

V is TRBV7-9 and J is TRBJ2-1; 8 nucleotides agree with TRBD2. There are 15 residues in the CDR3. Germline V gene sequence: CDR1 SEHNR, CDR2 FQNEAQ (reference sequence). V lost 0 bases, J lost 7 bases, and 5 bases stayed unmatched. In DNA form, the CDR3 reads TGTGCCAGCAGCTTAGCACTAGCGGAGGGGAATGAGCAGTTCTTC. As protein: CASSLALAEGNEQFF.

This clonotype was counted many times. V and J are TRBV11-3 and TRBJ2-7; D remains ambiguous. This CDR3 contains 13 residues. Trimming removed 5 bases at V and 1 base at J, with 9 bases between. CDR1 and CDR2 from the germline V gene are SGHNT and YENEEA. CDR3 sequence: CASSDGFSYEQYF. CDR3 coding DNA: TGTGCCAGCAGCGACGGATTTTCCTACGAGCAGTACTTC.

This clonotype was detected ten times or more. The CDR3: CASRGAGLNEQYF. DNA for the CDR3: TGTGCCAGCAGGGGGGCCGGGCTTAACGAGCAGTACTTC. The genes are TRBV27 and TRBJ2-7; D possibly corresponds to TRBD1 (6 bases). From germline, CDR1 is MNHEY and CDR2 SMNVEV (reference sequence). Trimming shortened V by 6 bases and J by 5 bases, and 14 bases separated the two germline ends. This CDR3 is 13 amino acids long.

This clonotype was seen ten or more times. V usage is TRBV15 and J usage is TRBJ2-7; the match to TRBD2 covers 7 bases. The junction had 12 bases not matched to a gene; V was cut back by 8 bases and J by 5 bases. The CDR3 has 14 amino acids. The germline gives CDR1 LNHNV, CDR2 YYDKDF (reference sequence). The CDR3 DNA reads as TGTGCCACCCCTAGGCGGGAGTGGGTTAACGAGCAGTACTTC. Amino acid sequence: CATPRREWVNEQYF.

This clonotype was counted only a few times. The chain has TRBV7-9 and TRBJ2-2; D is possibly TRBD1 (6 bases). V lost 2 bases and J lost 4, with 26 bases in between. CDR3 length: 20 amino acids. Germline lookup yields CDR1 SEHNR and CDR2 FQNEAQ (reference sequence). CDR3 amino acids: CASSLSTLAWSGAGTGELFF. The CDR3 DNA reads TGTGCCAGCAGCTTATCTACCCTTGCTTGGTCAGGGGCGGGCACCGGGGAGCTGTTTTTT. The full variable domain, in which reference TRBV7-9 and TRBJ2-2 provide the parts outside the CDR3, is DTGVSQNPRHKITKRGQNVTFRCDPISEHNRLYWYRQTLGQGPEFLTYFQNEAQLEKSRLLSDRFSAERPKGSFSTLEIQRTEQGDSAMYLCASSLSTLAWSGAGTGELFFGEGSRLTVL.

This clonotype was found many times. This rearrangement joins TRBV10-2 to TRBJ2-2, with D possibly matching TRBD2 (5 bases). The germline V and J ends were trimmed by 6 bases and 3 bases, with 11 bases remaining between them. The CDR3 length is 14 residues. Germline CDR1 and CDR2: WSHSY and SAAADI. In DNA form, the CDR3 reads TGCGCCAGCAGCACGGGGATCGACACCGGGGAGCTGTTTTTT. This gives the protein CASSTGIDTGELFF.

This clonotype was seen just once. CDR3 nucleotides: TGTGCCAGCAGCGCACCGGGGGTTTCACCCCTCCACTTT. Translated, it gives CASSAPGVSPLHF. The chain carries TRBV27 and TRBJ1-6; possibly TRBD1 for D (5 bases). Trimming pared 6 bases from V and 9 bases from J, leaving 12 bases between. This CDR3 region has 13 residues. Germline V gives CDR1 MNHEY, CDR2 SMNVEV (reference sequence).

The chain is built from TRBV10-3 and TRBJ2-3, with TRBD2 matching 10 bases. V lost 8 bases, J lost 2 bases, and 7 bases stayed unmatched. Germline lookup yields CDR1 ENHRY and CDR2 SYGVKD. CDR3 size: 15 residues. CDR3 sequence: CAIGGLAGDTDTQYF. CDR3 nucleotide sequence: TGTGCCATCGGTGGGCTAGCGGGAGACACAGATACGCAGTATTTT.

By its share, this clonotype is medium-sized. The rearrangement links TRBV20-1 to TRBJ2-7; D unresolved. V was cut by 3 bases and J by 9 bases, with 12 bases left in between. Germline V gene sequence: CDR1 DFQATT, CDR2 SNEGSKA (reference sequence). The CDR3 covers 11 residues. The CDR3 nucleotides are TGCAGTGCTAGCCCCACCCAGTTGCAGTACTTC. As protein: CSASPTQLQYF.

This chain links TRBV7-2 with TRBJ2-1; D not certain. The germline V and J ends were trimmed by 1 base and 10 bases, with 8 bases remaining between them. The CDR3 runs 12 residues. Germline assignment: CDR1 SGHTA and CDR2 FQGNSA. CDR3 bases: TGTGCCAGCAGCTTAGTTACGCGAGAGCAGTTCTTC. Protein product: CASSLVTREQFF. Combining the CDR3 with reference TRBV7-2 and TRBJ2-1 gives the whole variable domain GAGVSQSPSNKVTEKGKDVELRCDPISGHTALYWYRQSLGQGLEFLIYFQGNSAPDKSGLPSDRFSAERTGGSVSTLTIQRTQQEDSAVYLCASSLVTREQFFGPGTRLTVL.

There are many counts of this clonotype. The chain couples TRBV20-1 to TRBJ1-4; no reliable D call. Germline lookup yields CDR1 DFQATT and CDR2 SNEGSKA (reference sequence). The V end lost 6 bases, the J end lost 3 bases, and 11 bases lay between the germline ends. The CDR3 extends over 13 amino acids. CDR3: CSAHVVANEKLFF. CDR3 DNA: TGCAGTGCCCACGTGGTGGCTAATGAAAAACTGTTTTTT.

Comments on this clonotype: This is likely a read error, given that the CDR3 carries no conserved phenylalanine or tryptophan at its end. For the CDR3, the DNA is TGTGCCAGCAGCCAAGGTGGTCTCCAAGAGACCCAGTACCTC. Translated, it gives CASSQGGLQETQYL. The chain couples TRBV3-1 to TRBJ2-5; no clear D gene. V was clipped by 1 base and J by 1 base, with 7 bases between them. The CDR3 is 14 residues long. Germline CDR1 reads LGHDT; CDR2 reads YNNKEL (reference sequence).

This clonotype was detected many times. The chain employs TRBV6-5 and TRBJ2-7; D is possibly TRBD1 (6 bases). Germline CDR1 MNHEY, CDR2 SVGAGI. The V end was cut by 7 bases, the J end by 3 bases, with 13 bases between. CDR3 length: 13 amino acids. This CDR3 is CASKNPQGYEQYF. CDR3 nucleotide sequence: TGTGCCAGCAAGAATCCACAGGGCTACGAGCAGTACTTC.

This chain links TRBV28 with TRBJ2-3; D remains unclear. Deletions cut 3 bases from V and 2 bases from J, with 18 bases between. The CDR3 covers 17 residues. The germline gives CDR1 MDHEN, CDR2 SYDVKM. This CDR3 reads CASSFGRKASITDTQYF. The CDR3 DNA reads TGTGCCAGCAGTTTCGGGCGTAAAGCGAGTATCACAGATACGCAGTATTTT.